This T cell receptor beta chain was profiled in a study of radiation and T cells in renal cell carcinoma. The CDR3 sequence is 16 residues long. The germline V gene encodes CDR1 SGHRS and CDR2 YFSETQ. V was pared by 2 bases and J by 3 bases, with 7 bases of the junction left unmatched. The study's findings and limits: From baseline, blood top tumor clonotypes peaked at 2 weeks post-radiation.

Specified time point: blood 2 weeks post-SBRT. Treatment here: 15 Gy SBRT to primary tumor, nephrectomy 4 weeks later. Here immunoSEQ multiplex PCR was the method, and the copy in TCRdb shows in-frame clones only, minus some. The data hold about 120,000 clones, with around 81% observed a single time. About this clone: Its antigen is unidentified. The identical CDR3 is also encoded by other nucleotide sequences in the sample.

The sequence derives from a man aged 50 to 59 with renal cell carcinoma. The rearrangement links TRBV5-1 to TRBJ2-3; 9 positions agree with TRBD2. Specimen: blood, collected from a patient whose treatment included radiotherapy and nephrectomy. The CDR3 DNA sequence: TGCGCCAGCAGCTTTTTAGCGGGAGTATCGACAGATACGCAGTATTTT. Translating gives CASSFLAGVSTDTQYF. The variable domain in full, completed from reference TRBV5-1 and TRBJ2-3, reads KAGVTQTPRYLIKTRGQQVTLSCSPISGHRSVSWYQQTPGQGLQFLFEYFSETQRNKGNFPGRFSGRQFSNSRSEMNVSTLELGDSALYLCASSFLAGVSTDTQYFGPGTRLTVL.